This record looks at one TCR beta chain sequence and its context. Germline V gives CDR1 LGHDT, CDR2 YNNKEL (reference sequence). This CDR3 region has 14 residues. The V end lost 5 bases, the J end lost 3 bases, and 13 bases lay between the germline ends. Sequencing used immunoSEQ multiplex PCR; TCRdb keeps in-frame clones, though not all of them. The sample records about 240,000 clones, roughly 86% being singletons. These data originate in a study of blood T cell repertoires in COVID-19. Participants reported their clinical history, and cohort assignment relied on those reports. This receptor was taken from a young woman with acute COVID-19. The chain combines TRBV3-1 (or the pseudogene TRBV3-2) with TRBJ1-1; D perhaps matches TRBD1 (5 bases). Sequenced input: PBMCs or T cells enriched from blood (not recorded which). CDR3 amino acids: CASSVRGGDTEAFF. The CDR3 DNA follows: TGTGCCAGCAGCGTTCGTGGGGGGGACACTGAAGCTTTCTTT.